Listed here is a single T cell receptor beta chain. Antigen specificity is unknown. The record originates from a study of response to subunit inactivated influenza vaccine. Whole-study results and caveats: It was suggested by the authors that few new T cells are recruited by each seasonal influenza vaccination.

The germline V gene encodes CDR1 KGHDR and CDR2 SFDVKD. The CDR3 loop spans 13 amino acids. Trimming cost V 4 bases and J 1 base, with 5 bases left between them. TCRdb itself ran the RT-PCR reads through MiXCR, one entry per CDR3 protein. The sample lists roughly 760,000 distinct CDR3 sequences; 21% were seen once. The receptor comes from a man aged 45-65 years who received an inactivated influenza vaccine. This chain joins TRBV24-1 and TRBJ2-3, with D uncertain. Specimen: PBMCs from blood, collected around 5 days after vaccination. This chain's CDR3 is CATSDPGTDTQYF. The CDR3 DNA reads TGTGCCACCAGTGACCCGGGCACAGATACGCAGTATTTT.